Sequencing of this TCR beta chain was carried out in a study of CD4 T cell repertoires in COVID-19. General study results and limits: Between about 6 and 28% of SARS-CoV-2 clonotypes also appeared in SARS-CoV and/or HKU1 spike cultures.

This clone was counted once. Its antigen is currently unknown. CDR3 length: 14 residues. The V end was cut by 2 bases, the J end by 9 bases, with 14 bases between. Germline V gives CDR1 MDHEN, CDR2 SYDVKM. These memory T cells were uncultured and sequenced directly after ex vivo isolation. Here immunoSEQ multiplex PCR was the method, and the copy in TCRdb shows in-frame clones only, minus some. This sample has 20,000 or so clones; around 90% occur once, and the top ten carry about 0.6%. The sequencing here drew on central memory CD4+ T cells from blood, taken before the COVID-19 pandemic. This clonotype was sampled from a human donor who had COVID-19. The chain couples TRBV28 to TRBJ2-1; D possibly corresponds to TRBD2 (5 bases). CDR3 bases: TGTGCCAGCAGTTTAGCCGGGATGAAAGGTGAGCAGTTCTTC. Encoded protein: CASSLAGMKGEQFF.